This T cell receptor (beta chain) came from a study of blood T cells in healthy people across ages. A J-beta primer mix and a sample-barcoded 5' primer were used in a second PCR of about 7 to 11 cycles. Paired-end reads containing CDR3 totaled no fewer than 3 million for each sample. TCRdb fed the 5' RACE reads into MiXCR, producing one record per CDR3 protein. Here the sample spans roughly 830,000 distinct CDR3 sequences, approximately 59% being singletons. Study-wide results and caveats: Estimates drawn from one million T cells were deemed to understate diversity.

V shed 5 bases and J shed 6 bases, with 17 bases lying between them. The length of the CDR3 is 14 residues. The germline gives CDR1 DFQATT, CDR2 SNEGSKA (reference sequence). The draw of peripheral blood yielded around 9.6 milliliters from each donor. The extraction recovered at least 5 micrograms of total RNA per sample. As concerns this clonotype: Its antigen is not known.

Sequencing was performed on blood. This clonotype originated in a man aged 25-40 years in good health. The chain recombines TRBV20-1 with TRBJ2-1; perhaps TRBD1 as D (6 bases). The CDR3 nucleotides read TGCAGTGCTCGAAATTTACAGGGAGCCAATGAGCAGTTCTTC. Its protein product is CSARNLQGANEQFF.